A selection of T cell receptor beta chains follows, all from one sample in a study of type 1 regulatory T cells. One entry per CDR3 protein, called by TCRdb with MiXCR from the reads. This sample carries 80,000 to 100,000 distinct CDR3 sequences, around 30% of them seen once, and the ten largest clones take 2% to 2.5%. The sample consisted of CD4+ T cells, either the whole sample or a sorted fraction (not recorded which). Receptor source: a human donor in good health. CDR3s include the opening cysteine and the closing phenylalanine or tryptophan. Each record gives: D gene, clone size, V gene, CDR3 length, J gene, CDR3 DNA, CDR3 protein. A D gene is named only where the DNA matches it firmly. The size field is filled for only some rows; it gives once, few, many or a size class.

d_call: -
clone_size: -
v_call: TRBV14
cdr3_length: 14
j_call: TRBJ2-2
cdr3_nt: TGTGCCAGCAGCCGAGACTTGATCACCGGGGAGCTGTTTTTT
cdr3_aa: CASSRDLITGELFF

d_call: -
clone_size: -
v_call: TRBV6-1
cdr3_length: 13
j_call: TRBJ2-7
cdr3_nt: TGTGCCAGCCGTTACTCCGGCCTTTACGAGCAGTACTTC
cdr3_aa: CASRYSGLYEQYF

d_call: -
clone_size: many
v_call: TRBV20-1
cdr3_length: 13
j_call: TRBJ2-1
cdr3_nt: TGCAGTGCTAGGGTGCCTAGGTACAATGAGCAGTTCTTC
cdr3_aa: CSARVPRYNEQFF

d_call: -
clone_size: -
v_call: TRBV29-1
cdr3_length: 15
j_call: TRBJ1-5
cdr3_nt: TGCAGCGTGCGTCCTACCTGGGGGCGAGGTCAGCCCCAGCATTTT
cdr3_aa: CSVRPTWGRGQPQHF

d_call: TRBD1
clone_size: -
v_call: TRBV7-2
cdr3_length: 14
j_call: TRBJ2-3
cdr3_nt: TGTGCCAGCAGCGGGCGACAGGGAGTAGATACGCAGTATTTT
cdr3_aa: CASSGRQGVDTQYF

d_call: TRBD1
clone_size: -
v_call: TRBV5-1
cdr3_length: 13
j_call: TRBJ1-5
cdr3_nt: TGCGCCAGCAGCCCCGGACAGGGGAAAAGGTGGCATTTT
cdr3_aa: CASSPGQGKRWHF

d_call: -
clone_size: few
v_call: TRBV12-3/TRBV12-4
cdr3_length: 11
j_call: TRBJ1-1
cdr3_nt: TGTGCCAGCAGTTTAGAGGCTGAAGCTTTCTTT
cdr3_aa: CASSLEAEAFF

d_call: -
clone_size: few
v_call: TRBV7-9
cdr3_length: 12
j_call: TRBJ2-3
cdr3_nt: TGTGCCAGCAGCCCAATTACAGATACGCAGTATTTT
cdr3_aa: CASSPITDTQYF

d_call: -
clone_size: -
v_call: TRBV18
cdr3_length: 15
j_call: TRBJ1-1
cdr3_nt: TGTGCCAGCTCACCCCAGACAGGAATGAACACTGAAGCTTTCTTT
cdr3_aa: CASSPQTGMNTEAFF

d_call: -
clone_size: few
v_call: TRBV18
cdr3_length: 12
j_call: TRBJ2-5
cdr3_nt: TGTGCCAGCTCACCACCGGGTGGGGGCCAGTACTTC
cdr3_aa: CASSPPGGGQYF

d_call: -
clone_size: -
v_call: TRBV7-9
cdr3_length: 14
j_call: TRBJ2-1
cdr3_nt: TGTGCCAGCACCAATGGGCGGAGCGACAATGAGCAGTTCTTC
cdr3_aa: CASTNGRSDNEQFF

d_call: TRBD2
clone_size: few
v_call: TRBV5-5
cdr3_length: 15
j_call: TRBJ2-3
cdr3_nt: TGTGCCAGCAGCTTGAGGGAGGGCCGTGCAGATACGCAGTATTTT
cdr3_aa: CASSLREGRADTQYF

d_call: TRBD2
clone_size: -
v_call: TRBV4-1
cdr3_length: 16
j_call: TRBJ2-3
cdr3_nt: TGCGCCAGCAGCCAAGATGGAGCGGGAGTTGAAGATACGCAGTATTTT
cdr3_aa: CASSQDGAGVEDTQYF

d_call: TRBD1
clone_size: few
v_call: TRBV20-1
cdr3_length: 17
j_call: TRBJ2-3
cdr3_nt: TGCAGTGCTAGTCTGCGACAGGGACCTTTACACACAGATACGCAGTATTTT
cdr3_aa: CSASLRQGPLHTDTQYF

d_call: -
clone_size: few
v_call: TRBV10-2
cdr3_length: 16
j_call: TRBJ2-4
cdr3_nt: TGCGCCAGCAGTGAATTTAGCGGAATAGCCAAAAACATTCAGTACTTC
cdr3_aa: CASSEFSGIAKNIQYF

d_call: -
clone_size: -
v_call: TRBV2
cdr3_length: 12
j_call: TRBJ1-4
cdr3_nt: TGTGCCAGCAGTGGGTCTGCTGAAAAACTGTTTTTT
cdr3_aa: CASSGSAEKLFF

d_call: TRBD1
clone_size: -
v_call: TRBV6-5
cdr3_length: 15
j_call: TRBJ1-4
cdr3_nt: TGTGCCAGCAGAGAATCAGGGGGATCGAATGAAAAACTGTTTTTT
cdr3_aa: CASRESGGSNEKLFF

d_call: -
clone_size: -
v_call: TRBV6-5
cdr3_length: 13
j_call: TRBJ2-7
cdr3_nt: TGTGCCAGCAGTAGACAGGCCTCCTACGAGCAGTACTTC
cdr3_aa: CASSRQASYEQYF

d_call: TRBD2
clone_size: -
v_call: TRBV20-1
cdr3_length: 15
j_call: TRBJ2-1
cdr3_nt: TGCAGTGCTAGAGCGGGACTAGCGGGGTACAATGAGCAGTTCTTC
cdr3_aa: CSARAGLAGYNEQFF

d_call: TRBD2
clone_size: -
v_call: TRBV6-1
cdr3_length: 14
j_call: TRBJ2-7
cdr3_nt: TGTGCCAGCAGTGAAGCACTAGCGGGAAGCGAGCAGTACTTC
cdr3_aa: CASSEALAGSEQYF

d_call: -
clone_size: -
v_call: TRBV7-9
cdr3_length: 14
j_call: TRBJ1-2
cdr3_nt: TGTGCCAGCAGCCGACCCGCCCAAAGCGGGGGCTACACCTTC
cdr3_aa: CASSRPAQSGGYTF

d_call: TRBD1
clone_size: -
v_call: TRBV6-2/TRBV6-3
cdr3_length: 16
j_call: TRBJ2-2
cdr3_nt: TGTGCCAGCACCCAAAGGACAGGGGTTGGCACCGGGGAGCTGTTTTTT
cdr3_aa: CASTQRTGVGTGELFF

d_call: -
clone_size: -
v_call: TRBV12-3/TRBV12-4
cdr3_length: 14
j_call: TRBJ2-5
cdr3_nt: TGTGCCAGCAGTTTTACGGCAGATCAAGAGACCCAGTACTTC
cdr3_aa: CASSFTADQETQYF

d_call: TRBD2
clone_size: few
v_call: TRBV12-3/TRBV12-4
cdr3_length: 14
j_call: TRBJ2-7
cdr3_nt: TGTGCCAGCAGCGGGACTAGCGGGAACTACGAGCAGTACTTC
cdr3_aa: CASSGTSGNYEQYF

d_call: TRBD1
clone_size: -
v_call: TRBV5-1
cdr3_length: 14
j_call: TRBJ1-2
cdr3_nt: TGCGCCAGCAGCAACAGGGGGACTAACTATGGCTACACCTTC
cdr3_aa: CASSNRGTNYGYTF

d_call: -
clone_size: many
v_call: TRBV7-9
cdr3_length: 14
j_call: TRBJ2-5
cdr3_nt: TGTGCCAGCAGCCCTCGCCCTCACCAAGAGACCCAGTACTTC
cdr3_aa: CASSPRPHQETQYF

d_call: -
clone_size: -
v_call: TRBV6-5
cdr3_length: 20
j_call: TRBJ2-1
cdr3_nt: TGTGCCAGCAGTTACTCGAGGATTACAAGAGGGGTTTGGTCCTACAATGAGCAGTTCTTC
cdr3_aa: CASSYSRITRGVWSYNEQFF

d_call: -
clone_size: few
v_call: TRBV7-2
cdr3_length: 15
j_call: TRBJ1-1
cdr3_nt: TGTGCCAGCAGCTTAGGGTTCCCGGGGAAGCCTGAAGCTTTCTTT
cdr3_aa: CASSLGFPGKPEAFF

d_call: TRBD2
clone_size: few
v_call: TRBV5-1
cdr3_length: 16
j_call: TRBJ2-1
cdr3_nt: TGCGCCAGCAGCTTGGGTAGCGGGAGCTCCTACAATGAGCAGTTCTTC
cdr3_aa: CASSLGSGSSYNEQFF

d_call: TRBD2
clone_size: few
v_call: TRBV19
cdr3_length: 14
j_call: TRBJ2-5
cdr3_nt: TGTGCCAGTGAAGCGGGAGGGGGTATGGAGACCCAGTACTTC
cdr3_aa: CASEAGGGMETQYF

d_call: TRBD2
clone_size: -
v_call: TRBV2
cdr3_length: 15
j_call: TRBJ2-3
cdr3_nt: TGTGCCACCACGACTAGCGGGGCAATTCAAGATACGCAGTATTTT
cdr3_aa: CATTTSGAIQDTQYF

d_call: TRBD1
clone_size: few
v_call: TRBV3-1
cdr3_length: 16
j_call: TRBJ1-4
cdr3_nt: TGTGCCAGCAGCGTGACAGGGGGAAAATCTAATGAAAAACTGTTTTTT
cdr3_aa: CASSVTGGKSNEKLFF